This T cell receptor beta chain was captured by sequencing in a study of T cells in localized non-small cell lung cancer. This table comes from immunoSEQ multiplex PCR, and its TCRdb copy is limited to in-frame clones, with some not included. Counted here are approximately 43,000 clones, 88% occurring once; the ten biggest clones make up roughly 2.5%. Germline loops: CDR1 MNHEY, CDR2 SVGAGI. Trimming took 6 bases from V and 3 from J, leaving 10 bases between them. The CDR3 totals 13 residues. The sample in question was peripheral blood, obtained before any cancer treatment. The clonotype comes from a female donor older than 55 with stage I squamous cell lung carcinoma. The chain employs TRBV6-5 and TRBJ2-3; D is unclear. DNA of the CDR3: TGTGCCAGCAGGCGTGTGAATACAGATACGCAGTATTTT. Its translation is CASRRVNTDTQYF.